The 15 T cell receptor beta chains reported below all come from one sample, sequenced in a study of T cells in Graves' hyperthyroidism and ophthalmopathy. Researchers took RNA transcripts and amplified the TCR beta CDR3 regions from them. Initially, a first-round RT-PCR of the TCR CDR3 employed the HTBI primer set. TCRdb passed the multiplex PCR reads through MiXCR, listing each CDR3 protein once. The sample gives fewer than 450,000 distinct CDR3 sequences, 17% of which show up once; 30% to 35% is in the top ten. Sequenced: blood. The receptors here all came from a woman in her twenties or thirties with Graves' hyperthyroidism that later progressed to Graves' ophthalmopathy.

Concerning this clonotype: Since the CDR3 does not end with the conserved phenylalanine or tryptophan, this likely comes from a read error. The chain has TRBV5-5 and TRBJ1-6; D is uncertain. The CDR3 loop spans 14 amino acids. CDR1 SGHKS and CDR2 YYEKEE come from the germline V gene (reference sequence). Trimming left V 4 bases short and J 10 bases short, with 15 bases between. The DNA for the CDR3 is TGTGCCAGCAGCCAAGGACCGTTAGGATCACCCCTCCACCTT. This codes for CASSQGPLGSPLHL.

V gene TRBV15 combines with J gene TRBJ1-2; D unresolved. This CDR3 is built from 17 residues. CDR1 is LNHNV, CDR2 YYDKDF, per germline (reference sequence). V was shortened by 0 bases and J by 2 bases, with 16 bases between the two germline ends. CDR3: CATSRDYREGRNYGYTF. The DNA for the CDR3 is TGTGCCACCAGCAGAGATTATCGCGAGGGAAGGAACTATGGCTACACCTTC.

This clonotype has a handful of counts. With a much larger clone just one base away, this may be a read error. The V call is TRBV12-3 or TRBV12-4, the J call TRBJ2-2; D may be TRBD1 (6 bases). The CDR3 contains 16 residues. V lost 4 bases, J lost 3 bases, and 15 bases lay in between. The CDR3 loop is CASSSYPGHHTGELFF. In DNA form, the CDR3 reads TGTGCCAGCAGTTCCTACCCGGGACACCACACCGGGGAGCTGTTTTTT.

In its sample, this clonotype was seen many times. This chain uses TRBV28 with TRBJ1-2; tentative D call: TRBD1 (5 bases). This CDR3 is 14 amino acids long. CDR1 and CDR2 from the germline V gene are MDHEN and SYDVKM. V lost 5 bases and J lost 1, with 11 bases in between. Here the CDR3 DNA reads TGTGCCAGCAGTAGGGAGACAGTTAACTATGGCTACACCTTC. Its protein product is CASSRETVNYGYTF.

Many counts were recorded for this clonotype. The J gene is TRBJ1-2, the V gene TRBV30; the D gene is possibly TRBD1 (6 bases). The V gene's germline CDR1 is GTSNPN and CDR2 SVGIG (reference sequence). Deletions cut 0 bases from V and 6 bases from J, with 11 bases between. This CDR3 has 13 amino acids. CDR3 sequence reads: CAWSVTQGHGYTF. CDR3 nucleotide sequence: TGTGCCTGGAGTGTAACCCAGGGGCATGGCTACACCTTC.

The J gene is TRBJ2-1, the V gene TRBV5-1, with 9 positions matching TRBD1. Germline CDR1 and CDR2: SGHRS and YFSETQ. The CDR3 has 16 residues. The junction had 8 bases not matched to a gene; V was cut back by 1 base and J by 6 bases. CDR3 sequence: CASSLSGTGLVNEQFF. In DNA, the CDR3 is TGCGCCAGCAGCTTGTCTGGGACAGGGTTGGTCAATGAGCAGTTCTTC. The full variable domain, rest sourced from reference TRBV5-1 and TRBJ2-1, is KAGVTQTPRYLIKTRGQQVTLSCSPISGHRSVSWYQQTPGQGLQFLFEYFSETQRNKGNFPGRFSGRQFSNSRSEMNVSTLELGDSALYLCASSLSGTGLVNEQFFGPGTRLTVL.

With regard to this clonotype: This may be a read error: a much more frequent sequence differs by one nucleotide. V usage is TRBV20-1 and J usage is TRBJ2-3; tentatively, D is TRBD2 (5 bases). V dropped 0 bases and J dropped 11 bases, with 12 bases sitting between them. The germline gives CDR1 DFQATT, CDR2 SNEGSKA (reference sequence). The CDR3 runs to 12 residues. The CDR3 here is CSAREDFYMQYF. CDR3 in DNA: TGCAGTGCTAGAGAGGACTTTTATATGCAGTATTTT.

This clonotype was seen a few times. CDR3 residues: CASSYSFRDNEQFF. The DNA of the CDR3 is TGTGCCAGCAGCTACTCCTTTAGGGACAATGAGCAGTTCTTC. The chain couples TRBV7-9 to TRBJ2-1; D gene unclear. V lost 4 bases to trimming and J lost 5 bases, with 12 bases between them. Germline V gene sequence: CDR1 SEHNR, CDR2 FQNEAQ (reference sequence). This CDR3 region has 14 residues.

This clonotype occurred a few times. V gene TRBV19 combines with J gene TRBJ1-1; D is perhaps TRBD1 (6 bases). The length of the CDR3 is 14 residues. With 7 bases removed from V and 5 bases from J, the gap between germline ends came to 17 bases. Germline CDR1 LNHDA, CDR2 SQIVND (reference sequence). CDR3 DNA sequence: TGTGCCAGTACCAGAGGGGAGGGGGGGACTGAAGCTTTCTTT. It specifies CASTRGEGGTEAFF.

Ten or more counts support this clonotype. The chain recombines TRBV7-9 with TRBJ2-7; TRBD1 matches 10 bases. CDR1 and CDR2 from the germline V gene are SEHNR and FQNEAQ (reference sequence). The CDR3 sequence is 13 residues long. Losses at the gene ends were 8 bases for V and 0 bases for J; bases not matched to a gene: 1. The CDR3 is CASGTGDSYEQYF. CDR3 sequence (DNA): TGTGCCAGCGGGACAGGGGACTCCTACGAGCAGTACTTC. The entire variable domain, with the rest obtained from reference TRBV7-9 and TRBJ2-7, is as follows: DTGVSQNPRHKITKRGQNVTFRCDPISEHNRLYWYRQTLGQGPEFLTYFQNEAQLEKSRLLSDRFSAERPKGSFSTLEIQRTEQGDSAMYLCASGTGDSYEQYFGPGTRLTVT.

This clonotype was recorded at least ten times. The chain is built from TRBV5-1 and TRBJ1-6; no firm D call. The CDR3 has 17 residues. Trimming shortened V by 3 bases and J by 5 bases, and 18 bases separated the two germline ends. Germline V CDR1 and CDR2: SGHRS, YFSETQ. CDR3 sequence reads: CASSYPAAGENNSPLHF. CDR3 coding DNA: TGCGCCAGCAGCTACCCGGCGGCAGGCGAGAATAATTCACCCCTCCACTTT.

The V call is TRBV6-1, the J call TRBJ1-3; no clear D gene. Germline CDR1 MNHNS, CDR2 SASEGT. The CDR3 covers 13 residues. The V end lost 7 bases, the J end lost 0 bases, and 7 bases lay between the germline ends. CDR3 sequence (DNA): TGTGCCAGCACCGGCAACTCTGGAAACACCATATATTTT. Translated, it gives CASTGNSGNTIYF.

At least ten counts were recorded for this clonotype. The genes are TRBV5-1 and TRBJ2-7, with D tentatively TRBD1 (6 bases). CDR3 length: 13 amino acids. V gave up 3 bases and J gave up 3 bases, with 10 bases separating them. Germline V gives CDR1 SGHRS, CDR2 YFSETQ. Written as DNA, the CDR3 is TGCGCCAGCAGCTCCCGGACAGACTACGAGCAGTACTTC. It encodes CASSSRTDYEQYF.

This clonotype was found a few times. This chain connects TRBV19 to TRBJ2-1; 8 nucleotides match TRBD1. V was pared by 4 bases and J by 0 bases, with 8 bases of the junction left unmatched. Germline assignment: CDR1 LNHDA and CDR2 SQIVND (reference sequence). The CDR3 runs to 17 residues. In DNA, the CDR3 is TGTGCCAGTAGTACGGACAGGGCTGTCCGCTCCTACAATGAGCAGTTCTTC. Protein: CASSTDRAVRSYNEQFF.

Ten or more counts support this clonotype. The V gene is TRBV15, the J gene TRBJ2-7, with unresolved D. This CDR3 is built from 14 residues. Germline CDR1 and CDR2: LNHNV and YYDKDF (reference sequence). V was trimmed by 5 bases and J by 0 bases, leaving 11 bases between them. The CDR3 DNA is TGTGCCACCAGCGGTGGATACGACTCCTACGAGCAGTACTTC. The encoded protein is CATSGGYDSYEQYF.